This is a list of T cell receptor beta chains from one sample in a study of T cell responses to AZD1222 COVID-19 vaccine. Assay: immunoSEQ multiplex PCR; the TCRdb copy retains only in-frame clones and omits some. This sample has more than 95,000 clones, with 75% to 95% found just once. The sample in question was peripheral blood, obtained on day 0 of AZD1222 vaccination. All receptors derive from an adult in good health. Both conserved end residues are part of each CDR3. Each record gives: D gene, V gene, J gene, clone size, CDR3 protein, CDR3 DNA. A D gene is named only where the DNA matches it firmly. A clone size is listed for some rows: how often the clone was seen (once, few, many), or a class if it is expanded.

D: TRBD2; V: TRBV28; J: TRBJ2-7; size: .; CDR3: CASSLVASGSYEQYF; DNA: TGTGCCAGCAGTTTAGTGGCTAGCGGGAGCTACGAGCAGTACTTC
D: .; V: TRBV30; J: TRBJ2-5; size: .; CDR3: CAWSIRGHPRETQYF; DNA: TGTGCCTGGAGTATCAGGGGACACCCCCGGGAGACCCAGTACTTC
D: .; V: TRBV12-3/TRBV12-4; J: TRBJ1-2; size: .; CDR3: CASSLGVGYTF; DNA: TGTGCCAGCAGTTTGGGGGTGGGCTACACCTTC
D: .; V: TRBV7-2; J: TRBJ2-1; size: .; CDR3: CASSLTQGPISYNEQFF; DNA: TGTGCCAGCAGTCTAACCCAGGGGCCCATTTCCTACAATGAGCAGTTCTTC
D: .; V: TRBV7-9; J: TRBJ2-3; size: .; CDR3: CASSLSWETDTQYF; DNA: TGTGCCAGCAGCTTGTCCTGGGAGACAGATACGCAGTATTTT
D: .; V: TRBV27; J: TRBJ1-5; size: once; CDR3: CASSLGRGGQPQHF; DNA: TGTGCCAGCAGTTTAGGCAGGGGAGGGCAGCCCCAGCATTTT
D: TRBD2; V: TRBV9; J: TRBJ2-1; size: once; CDR3: CASSVPGTSASNEQFF; DNA: TGTGCCAGCAGCGTCCCCGGGACTAGCGCTTCCAATGAGCAGTTCTTC
D: .; V: TRBV24-1; J: TRBJ1-4; size: .; CDR3: CATSDGGYNEKLFF; DNA: TGTGCCACCAGTGATGGGGGTTATAATGAAAAACTGTTTTTT
D: TRBD1; V: TRBV29-1; J: TRBJ2-1; size: .; CDR3: CSASQGARNEQFF; DNA: TGCAGCGCCTCACAGGGGGCGAGGAATGAGCAGTTCTTC
D: .; V: TRBV5-1; J: TRBJ2-7; size: .; CDR3: CASSHSSKGYEQYF; DNA: TGCGCCAGCAGCCACTCGAGTAAGGGCTACGAGCAGTACTTC
D: .; V: TRBV10-2; J: TRBJ2-1; size: .; CDR3: CASSERRRDEQFF; DNA: TGCGCCAGCAGTGAGAGGCGGAGGGATGAGCAGTTCTTC
D: .; V: TRBV29-1; J: TRBJ1-5; size: .; CDR3: CSVSNSRNQPQHF; DNA: TGCAGCGTTTCTAATTCACGCAATCAGCCCCAGCATTTT
D: .; V: TRBV28; J: TRBJ2-1; size: .; CDR3: CASSFKGYNEQFF; DNA: TGTGCCAGCAGTTTTAAAGGGTACAATGAGCAGTTCTTC
D: .; V: TRBV28; J: TRBJ1-5; size: .; CDR3: CASSLTHSGQPQHF; DNA: TGTGCCAGCAGTTTAACTCATTCGGGTCAGCCCCAGCATTTT
D: TRBD2; V: TRBV6-5; J: TRBJ2-2; size: .; CDR3: CASQRGVYTGELFF; DNA: TGTGCCAGCCAGCGGGGGGTTTACACCGGGGAGCTGTTTTTT
D: TRBD2; V: TRBV24-1; J: TRBJ2-3; size: .; CDR3: CATSDRPGLAGSDTQYF; DNA: TGTGCCACCAGTGACAGGCCGGGACTAGCGGGTTCAGATACGCAGTATTTT
D: .; V: TRBV5-1; J: TRBJ2-3; size: .; CDR3: CASSRGRGETQYF; DNA: TGCGCCAGCAGCCGGGGGCGCGGGGAGACGCAGTATTTT
D: .; V: TRBV12-3/TRBV12-4; J: TRBJ2-3; size: .; CDR3: CASRLRNTDTQYF; DNA: TGTGCCAGCAGGCTCAGGAACACAGATACGCAGTATTTT
D: TRBD1; V: TRBV28; J: TRBJ2-7; size: .; CDR3: CASSLRQGPSYEQYF; DNA: TGTGCCAGCAGTCTTAGACAGGGGCCCTCCTACGAGCAGTACTTC
D: .; V: TRBV7-2; J: TRBJ1-6; size: .; CDR3: CASILSGYYNSPLHF; DNA: TGTGCCAGCATTCTATCAGGGTACTATAATTCACCCCTCCACTTT
D: TRBD1; V: TRBV4-1; J: TRBJ1-1; size: once; CDR3: CASSSRGVLGEAFF; DNA: TGCGCCAGCAGTTCCAGGGGGGTTCTGGGTGAAGCTTTCTTT
D: .; V: TRBV7-2; J: TRBJ2-2; size: .; CDR3: CASSLGAAGELFF; DNA: TGTGCCAGCAGCTTAGGGGCGGCCGGGGAGCTGTTTTTT
D: .; V: TRBV3-1/TRBV3-2; J: TRBJ1-2; size: .; CDR3: CASSRADYGYTF; DNA: TGTGCCAGCAGCCGAGCGGACTATGGCTACACCTTC
D: TRBD1; V: TRBV27; J: TRBJ2-7; size: .; CDR3: CASSSRTGGYEQYF; DNA: TGTGCCAGCAGTTCGAGGACAGGGGGTTACGAGCAGTACTTC
D: TRBD2; V: TRBV9; J: TRBJ2-7; size: .; CDR3: CASSWGRENEQYF; DNA: TGTGCCAGCAGCTGGGGGAGGGAGAACGAGCAGTACTTC
D: .; V: TRBV7-2; J: TRBJ2-5; size: .; CDR3: CASSLDDRRVWIQETQYF; DNA: TGTGCCAGCAGCTTAGACGATCGCCGGGTGTGGATCCAAGAGACCCAGTACTTC
D: .; V: TRBV5-1; J: TRBJ2-2; size: .; CDR3: CASSTDGRYMAGELFF; DNA: TGCGCCAGCAGCACAGACGGGCGTTACATGGCCGGGGAGCTGTTTTTT
D: TRBD2; V: TRBV7-2; J: TRBJ2-1; size: .; CDR3: CASSQLAGGVEQFF; DNA: TGTGCCAGCAGCCAACTAGCGGGAGGTGTAGAGCAGTTCTTC
D: .; V: TRBV24-1; J: TRBJ2-1; size: .; CDR3: CATSVASAYNEQFF; DNA: TGTGCCACCAGTGTTGCCAGTGCCTACAATGAGCAGTTCTTC
D: .; V: TRBV2; J: TRBJ1-4; size: .; CDR3: CASRAPGSPREKLFF; DNA: TGTGCCAGCAGGGCCCCAGGGAGTCCAAGAGAAAAACTGTTTTTT
D: .; V: TRBV7-8; J: TRBJ2-7; size: .; CDR3: CASSRGAGPSYEQYF; DNA: TGTGCCAGCAGTCGAGGGGCGGGCCCCTCCTACGAGCAGTACTTC
D: .; V: TRBV6-4; J: TRBJ2-3; size: .; CDR3: CASSDSPDTDTQYF; DNA: TGTGCCAGCAGTGACTCGCCCGACACAGATACGCAGTATTTT
D: TRBD2; V: TRBV4-1; J: TRBJ2-1; size: .; CDR3: CASSQDGAGGDNEQFF; DNA: TGCGCCAGCAGCCAAGACGGAGCGGGAGGCGACAATGAGCAGTTCTTC
D: TRBD2; V: TRBV5-4; J: TRBJ2-5; size: few; CDR3: CASSLTSGAQETQYF; DNA: TGTGCCAGCAGTTTGACTAGCGGGGCCCAAGAGACCCAGTACTTC
D: TRBD1; V: TRBV4-2; J: TRBJ2-7; size: .; CDR3: CASSQANTGVVGEQYF; DNA: TGTGCCAGCAGCCAAGCAAACACAGGGGTGGTAGGCGAGCAGTACTTC